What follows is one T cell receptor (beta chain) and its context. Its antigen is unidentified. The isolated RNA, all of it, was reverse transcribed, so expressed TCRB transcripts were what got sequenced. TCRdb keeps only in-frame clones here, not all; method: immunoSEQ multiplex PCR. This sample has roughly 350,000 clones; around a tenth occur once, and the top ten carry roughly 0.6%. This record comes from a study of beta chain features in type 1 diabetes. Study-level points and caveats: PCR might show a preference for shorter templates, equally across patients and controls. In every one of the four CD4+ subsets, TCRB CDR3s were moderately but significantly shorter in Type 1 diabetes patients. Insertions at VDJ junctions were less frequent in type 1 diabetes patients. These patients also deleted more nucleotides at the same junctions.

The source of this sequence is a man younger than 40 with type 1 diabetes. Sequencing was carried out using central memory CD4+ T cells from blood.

CDR3 loop: CASSLEQRDTEAFF. In nucleotides, the CDR3 is TGTGCCAGCAGCTTAGAACAGAGGGACACTGAAGCTTTCTTT. The chain combines TRBV7-9 with TRBJ1-1; D is unclear. The germline V and J ends were trimmed by 1 base and 3 bases, with 9 bases remaining between them. The germline CDR1 and CDR2 sequences are SEHNR and FQNEAQ (reference sequence). There are 14 residues in the CDR3. The full variable domain, in which reference TRBV7-9 and TRBJ1-1 provide the parts outside the CDR3, is DTGVSQNPRHKITKRGQNVTFRCDPISEHNRLYWYRQTLGQGPEFLTYFQNEAQLEKSRLLSDRFSAERPKGSFSTLEIQRTEQGDSAMYLCASSLEQRDTEAFFGQGTRLTVV.